This T cell receptor (beta chain) originates from a study of identical twins. A single record per CDR3 protein comes from TCRdb applying MiXCR to the 5' RACE reads. This sample has 640,000 or so distinct CDR3 sequences, with 6% to 6.5% found just once. Study findings and constraints: The models systematically underestimated how much out-of-frame TCR alpha was shared in monozygotic twins. Sequences that were beta out-of-frame showed weaker excess twin sharing. Findings came from cross-sectional statistics, without long-term follow-up of donors.

J gave up 2 bases and V 0 bases, and 7 bases lay outside the gene matches. This CDR3 comprises 17 residues. The V gene's germline CDR1 is SGHTA and CDR2 FQGNSA. This clonotype was picked up many times. What it recognizes is unknown. This receptor was identified in a man aged 18 to 29 in good health. The chain links TRBV7-2 to TRBJ2-1, with 7 bases lining up with TRBD2. Sequenced input: naive T cells sorted from blood. The CDR3 DNA is TGTGCCAGCAGCTTAGCGTTCCTAGCGGCAGCCTACAATGAGCAGTTCTTC. As protein: CASSLAFLAAAYNEQFF.